The 18 T cell receptor beta chains below all came from one sample that was sequenced in a study of blood T cell repertoires in COVID-19. Libraries were prepared by immunoSEQ multiplex PCR; TCRdb keeps only in-frame clonotypes and omits some of them. The data hold more than 150,000 clones, with roughly 90% observed a single time. The sample was PBMCs or T cells enriched from blood (not recorded which). The receptors were sampled from a woman in her fifties or sixties who had recovered from COVID-19.

V and J are TRBV7-2 and TRBJ2-7; 11 positions match TRBD1. CDR1 SGHTA and CDR2 FQGNSA come from the germline V gene. The CDR3 is made up of 14 amino acids. V dropped 5 bases and J dropped 4; count of bases not matched to a gene: 4. In nucleotides, the CDR3 is TGTGCCAGCAGCAAGGACAGGGGGCGTTACGAGCAGTACTTC. Its translation is CASSKDRGRYEQYF.

This clone was observed a single time. J is TRBJ2-2 and V is TRBV2; 12 positions match TRBD2. The CDR3 is made up of 15 amino acids. The V and J ends lost 4 bases and 6 bases, in that order; junction bases with no gene match: 3. Looked up from germline, CDR1 is SNHLY and CDR2 is FYNNEI. The CDR3 DNA reads as TGTGCCAGCAGTGGGACTAGCGGGATGGCCGGGGAGCTGTTTTTT. This encodes CASSGTSGMAGELFF.

In its sample, this clone was seen once. This chain uses TRBV9 with TRBJ1-2; 8 nucleotides align to TRBD1. Per the germline V gene, CDR1 is SGDLS and CDR2 is YYNGEE. The CDR3 sequence is 15 residues long. V dropped 9 bases and J dropped 4; count of bases not matched to a gene: 14. The CDR3 nucleotides read TGTGCCACCCAGGACAGGGAAGCTCTTGGCTATGGCTACACCTTC. Amino acid sequence: CATQDREALGYGYTF.

This rearrangement joins TRBV28 to TRBJ2-3; D perhaps matches TRBD1 (5 bases). CDR3 length: 17 amino acids. Deletions cut 3 bases from V and 2 bases from J, with 18 bases between. Germline V gene lookup returns CDR1 MDHEN and CDR2 SYDVKM. The DNA for the CDR3 is TGTGCCAGCAGTTTTGGAATCAGGGATTCTATCACAGATACGCAGTATTTT. It translates to CASSFGIRDSITDTQYF.

The CDR3: CASSLSGGNTIYF. CDR3 DNA: TGTGCCAGCAGCTTGTCGGGTGGAAACACCATATATTTT. V and J are TRBV5-4 and TRBJ1-3, with no clear D. The CDR3 loop spans 13 amino acids. V was shortened by 1 base and J by 3 bases, with 5 bases between the two germline ends. The germline V gene has CDR1 SGHNT and CDR2 YYREEE (reference sequence).

The V call is TRBV6-1, the J call TRBJ2-7; no clear D. CDR3 length: 11 amino acids. The germline V gene encodes CDR1 MNHNS and CDR2 SASEGT. Trimming took off 2 bases at V and 10 bases at J, with 9 bases between the two ends. The CDR3 bases are TGTGCCAGCAGTGAATCCCCTACCCAGTACTTC. It is translated as CASSESPTQYF.

The chain has TRBV25-1 and TRBJ2-1; 12 positions match TRBD2. Germline CDR1 reads MGHDK; CDR2 reads SYGVNS. The CDR3 extends over 16 amino acids. V dropped 3 bases and J dropped 3; count of bases not matched to a gene: 3. The CDR3 reads CASSDSGLAGYNEQFF. The CDR3, as DNA: TGTGCCAGCAGTGACTCGGGACTAGCGGGCTACAATGAGCAGTTCTTC. The variable domain in full, completed from reference TRBV25-1 and TRBJ2-1, reads EADIYQTPRYLVIGTGKKITLECSQTMGHDKMYWYQQDPGMELHLIHYSYGVNSTEKGDLSSESTVSRIRTEHFPLTLESARPSHTSQYLCASSDSGLAGYNEQFFGPGTRLTVL.

V gene TRBV5-4 combines with J gene TRBJ2-7, with D perhaps matching TRBD2 (6 bases). CDR1 is SGHNT, CDR2 YYREEE, per germline (reference sequence). The V end lost 3 bases, the J end lost 2 bases, and 12 bases lay between the germline ends. The CDR3 is made up of 14 amino acids. DNA for the CDR3: TGTGCCAGCAGCTCTATAGCGGATACCTACGAGCAGTACTTC. As protein: CASSSIADTYEQYF.

DNA for the CDR3: TGTGCCAGCAGCACAGGGACCCTGGATGAAGCTTTCTTT. This codes for CASSTGTLDEAFF. The rearrangement uses TRBV7-9 and TRBJ1-1, with a possible D match to TRBD1 (6 bases). The germline V and J ends were trimmed by 5 bases and 7 bases, with 14 bases remaining between them. The CDR3 covers 13 residues. Looked up from germline, CDR1 is SEHNR and CDR2 is FQNEAQ (reference sequence). The full variable domain, with the rest looked up from reference TRBV7-9 and TRBJ1-1, is DTGVSQNPRHKITKRGQNVTFRCDPISEHNRLYWYRQTLGQGPEFLTYFQNEAQLEKSRLLSDRFSAERPKGSFSTLEIQRTEQGDSAMYLCASSTGTLDEAFFGQGTRLTVV.

The V gene is TRBV7-2, the J gene TRBJ2-1, with D perhaps TRBD2 (6 bases). From germline, CDR1 is SGHTA and CDR2 FQGNSA. The CDR3 extends over 13 amino acids. Trimming took 5 bases from V and 6 from J, leaving 11 bases between them. The CDR3 loop is CASSRYGGNEQFF. CDR3 DNA sequence: TGTGCCAGCAGCCGTTACGGGGGCAATGAGCAGTTCTTC.

This chain joins TRBV18 and TRBJ1-1, with D hard to call. CDR3 length: 12 amino acids. Trimming removed 4 bases from V and 6 bases from J, with 9 bases in between. Germline V gene sequence: CDR1 KGHSH, CDR2 LQKENI. The DNA of the CDR3 is TGTGCCAGCTCACTTGGGGAGGCTGAAGCTTTCTTT. Translated: CASSLGEAEAFF.

This clone was seen a single time. The chain links TRBV18 to TRBJ2-3; 14 nucleotides agree with TRBD2. The V segment lost 2 bases and the J segment 2 bases; nucleotides outside the gene matches: 9. In germline, CDR1 is KGHSH, CDR2 LQKENI. The CDR3 has 19 residues. The CDR3 region is CASSPRGLAGGQVTDTQYF. CDR3 in DNA: TGTGCCAGCTCACCAAGAGGACTAGCGGGAGGCCAGGTCACAGATACGCAGTATTTT. The full variable domain, with the rest looked up from reference TRBV18 and TRBJ2-3, is NAGVMQNPRHLVRRRGQEARLRCSPMKGHSHVYWYRQLPEEGLKFMVYLQKENIIDESGMPKERFSAEFPKEGPSILRIQQVVRGDSAAYFCASSPRGLAGGQVTDTQYFGPGTRLTVL.

V gene TRBV7-8 combines with J gene TRBJ2-7, with 7 positions matching TRBD2. Germline assignment: CDR1 SGHVS and CDR2 FQNEAQ. The CDR3 is made up of 16 amino acids. The trim removed 3 bases at V and 2 bases at J, leaving 10 bases unmatched. The CDR3 nucleotides are TGTGCCAGCAGCTTGGGTCGGGGAGGGCAGGCCTACGAGCAGTACTTC. Translating it yields CASSLGRGGQAYEQYF.

In its sample, this clone was seen a few times. The V and J genes are TRBV7-9 and TRBJ2-3; maybe TRBD2 (5 bases). The V gene lost 4 bases and the J gene lost 2 bases, with 16 bases spanning the gap. The CDR3 covers 16 residues. CDR1 and CDR2 (germline): SEHNR, FQNEAQ (reference sequence). CDR3 loop: CASSSRLGGYTDTQYF. For the CDR3, the DNA is TGTGCCAGCAGCTCCCGGCTGGGCGGGTACACAGATACGCAGTATTTT.

The J gene is TRBJ2-3, the V gene TRBV28, with D perhaps matching TRBD1 (5 bases). The V gene's germline CDR1 is MDHEN and CDR2 SYDVKM. V was shortened by 3 bases and J by 2 bases, with 9 bases between the two germline ends. CDR3 length: 14 residues. This CDR3 is CASSLQGTTDTQYF. As DNA, the CDR3 is TGTGCCAGCAGTTTGCAGGGAACCACAGATACGCAGTATTTT.

The rearrangement links TRBV11-1 to TRBJ1-2; no clear D gene. Germline CDR1 reads SGHAT; CDR2 reads FQDESV (reference sequence). V was shortened by 4 bases and J by 1 base, with 4 bases between the two germline ends. The CDR3 covers 12 residues. The CDR3: CASSSDNYGYTF. DNA for the CDR3: TGTGCCAGCAGCTCAGATAACTATGGCTACACCTTC.

This chain links TRBV4-1 with TRBJ2-7; the match to TRBD2 covers 9 bases. CDR1 is MGHRA and CDR2 is YSYEKL in the germline V gene. The CDR3 length is 16 residues. The V gene end was trimmed by 3 bases and the J gene end by 3 bases; junction bases not matched to a gene: 9. CDR3 DNA sequence: TGCGCCAGCAGCCATGTAGGGGTAGCGGGAGACTACGAGCAGTACTTC. It specifies CASSHVGVAGDYEQYF.

This clone was found once. The rearrangement links TRBV19 to TRBJ1-2, with TRBD1 identical over 10 bases. CDR1 is LNHDA, CDR2 SQIVND, per germline (reference sequence). Unmatched junction bases numbered 6, after V lost 3 bases and J lost 8 bases. This CDR3 has 14 amino acids. CDR3 sequence: CASSIETGGLGYTF. CDR3 DNA sequence: TGTGCCAGTAGTATCGAGACAGGGGGCTTAGGCTACACCTTC.